Below are 25 T cell receptor beta chains sequenced from a single sample in a study of blood T cell repertoires in COVID-19. Profiling relied on immunoSEQ multiplex PCR, and the TCRdb table lists in-frame clones only, not all of them. The sample includes about 230,000 clones, about 84% of them seen just once. Material: peripheral blood. All receptors come from a woman aged 80 or over with acute or convalescent COVID-19.

The chain employs TRBV29-1 and TRBJ1-2; 10 nucleotides match TRBD1. Germline V gives CDR1 SQVTM, CDR2 ANQGSEA. The V and J ends lost 4 bases and 2 bases, in that order; junction bases with no gene match: 4. There are 14 residues in the CDR3. The CDR3 DNA reads as TGCAGCGTTGCTCCGGGACAGGGGAACTATGGCTACACCTTC. Translation gives CSVAPGQGNYGYTF.

The chain recombines TRBV24-1 with TRBJ2-1; 10 positions agree with TRBD1. From germline, CDR1 is KGHDR and CDR2 SFDVKD. V was pared by 0 bases and J by 5 bases, with 0 bases of the junction left unmatched. This CDR3 is built from 15 residues. CDR3 region: CATSDLGTGDNEQFF. CDR3 nucleotides: TGTGCCACCAGTGATTTGGGGACAGGGGACAATGAGCAGTTCTTC.

The chain is built from TRBV19 and TRBJ2-3; the match to TRBD1 covers 11 bases. The CDR3 is 16 residues long. The germline gives CDR1 LNHDA, CDR2 SQIVND (reference sequence). Losses at the gene ends were 6 bases for V and 4 bases for J; bases not matched to a gene: 9. This CDR3 reads CASSPGTGGAADTQYF. The DNA for the CDR3 is TGTGCCAGTAGCCCTGGGACAGGGGGAGCGGCAGATACGCAGTATTTT.

This chain uses TRBV23-1 with TRBJ2-4; a weak D match, TRBD1 (5 bases). TRBV23-1 carries the ORF label, with uncertain function. V lost 0 bases to trimming and J lost 0 bases, with 12 bases between them. The CDR3 extends over 17 amino acids. The CDR3 is CASSQSFQGLAKNIQYF. The CDR3 bases are TGCGCCAGCAGTCAATCCTTCCAGGGCCTAGCCAAAAACATTCAGTACTTC.

J is TRBJ1-2 and V is TRBV6-1; 10 nucleotides line up with TRBD1. The CDR3 sequence is 16 residues long. V lost 0 bases and J lost 6; bases outside the gene matches: 7. Germline loops: CDR1 MNHNS, CDR2 SASEGT. The CDR3 DNA reads TGTGCCAGCAGTGAAGCGAGACAGGGGGCAATGGATGGCTACACCTTC. The encoded protein is CASSEARQGAMDGYTF.

This clone was counted ten times or more. J is TRBJ2-7 and V is TRBV5-1; TRBD2 matches at 8 bases. The CDR3 runs to 14 residues. The V gene end was trimmed by 4 bases and the J gene end by 4 bases; junction bases not matched to a gene: 7. Per the germline V gene, CDR1 is SGHRS and CDR2 is YFSETQ. The CDR3 nucleotides are TGCGCCAGCAGCCTAAGACTAGCGTCATACGAGCAGTACTTC. It is translated as CASSLRLASYEQYF.

V usage is TRBV12-3 or TRBV12-4 and J usage is TRBJ1-5, with D unclear. CDR3 size: 12 residues. V lost 5 bases, J lost 6 bases, and 8 bases lay in between. Here the CDR3 DNA reads TGTGCCAGCAGTGGACGGGGTCAGCCCCAGCATTTT. Amino acids: CASSGRGQPQHF.

This sequence joins TRBV6-5 and TRBJ2-5, with D perhaps TRBD1 (5 bases). From germline, CDR1 is MNHEY and CDR2 SVGAGI. Trimming pared 4 bases from V and 4 bases from J, leaving 13 bases between. This CDR3 is 14 amino acids long. The CDR3 sequence is CASSFPGISETQYF. The CDR3 DNA is TGTGCCAGCAGTTTCCCAGGGATATCAGAGACCCAGTACTTC.

This chain uses TRBV6-2 or TRBV6-3 with TRBJ2-1; 10 nucleotides agree with TRBD2. The CDR3 runs to 16 residues. The V gene's germline CDR1 is MNHEY and CDR2 SVGEGT. Trimming took 2 bases from V and 4 from J; bases not matched to a gene: 5. The CDR3, as DNA: TGTGCCAGCAGTTACACTAGCGGGAATATTTACAATGAGCAGTTCTTC. This translates into CASSYTSGNIYNEQFF.

This clone has just a few counts. The CDR3 reads CASSLDQSGANVLTF. CDR3 nucleotides: TGCGCCAGCAGCTTGGATCAGTCTGGGGCCAACGTCCTGACTTTC. The chain is built from TRBV5-1 and TRBJ2-6, with D unresolved. The CDR3 consists of 15 residues. Between the trimmed V and J ends, which lost 0 bases and 1 base, there was a span of 5 bases. In germline, CDR1 is SGHRS, CDR2 YFSETQ.

This chain uses TRBV18 with TRBJ2-2, with D perhaps TRBD1 (5 bases). This CDR3 is 13 amino acids long. Germline assignment: CDR1 KGHSH and CDR2 LQKENI. V dropped 4 bases and J dropped 4 bases, with 7 bases sitting between them. CDR3 loop: CASSQQGTGELFF. The CDR3 DNA reads as TGTGCCAGCTCACAGCAGGGCACCGGGGAGCTGTTTTTT.

The J gene is TRBJ2-3, the V gene TRBV5-1; 8 bases align to TRBD2. CDR3 length equals 16 residues. After removal of 3 bases from V and 2 bases from J, the junction contained 8 bases not matched to a gene. Germline V gene lookup returns CDR1 SGHRS and CDR2 YFSETQ. CDR3 DNA: TGCGCCAGCAGCTCGGGGAGCGGGAGTCACACAGATACGCAGTATTTT. This gives the protein CASSSGSGSHTDTQYF.

Of note for this clone: Just one base apart from a much larger clone, this may be a read error. The chain is built from TRBV7-2 and TRBJ1-2; D is possibly TRBD1 (5 bases). V lost 5 bases, J lost 8 bases, and 24 bases lay in between. CDR1 SGHTA and CDR2 FQGNSA come from the germline V gene. This CDR3 has 16 residues. The CDR3 sequence: CASSLNLGGMGEGYTF. CDR3 bases: TGTGCCAGCAGCCTAAACCTCGGGGGGATGGGGGAGGGCTACACCTTC.

V and J are TRBV10-2 and TRBJ2-7, with TRBD2 matching 9 bases. This CDR3 spans 14 amino acids. CDR1 and CDR2 (germline): WSHSY, SAAADI. V dropped 6 bases and J dropped 7; count of bases not matched to a gene: 10. The CDR3 region has the DNA TGCGCCAGCAGAGTTGCGGGAGGGCCTGGTGAGCAGTACTTC. Its protein is CASRVAGGPGEQYF.

V gene TRBV5-4 combines with J gene TRBJ2-3; possible D gene TRBD2, 6 bases. The germline CDR1 and CDR2 sequences are SGHNT and YYREEE (reference sequence). The V gene lost 5 bases and the J gene lost 6 bases, with 19 bases spanning the gap. The CDR3 loop spans 15 amino acids. Here the CDR3 DNA reads TGTGCCAGCAGGTCGGGACTTTCTAGTTCTGATACGCAGTATTTT. Translated: CASRSGLSSSDTQYF.

V and J are TRBV5-1 and TRBJ1-5; D possibly corresponds to TRBD1 (6 bases). Germline values: CDR1 SGHRS, CDR2 YFSETQ. This CDR3 contains 15 residues. The V and J ends lost 4 bases and 4 bases respectively, with 15 bases between them. Here the CDR3 DNA reads TGCGCCAGCAGCGAATCAGGGGCTCGAAATCAGCCCCAGCATTTT. Translating gives CASSESGARNQPQHF.

By share, this clone ranks as medium-sized. The CDR3 region is CASSATGTARRYGYTF. DNA for the CDR3: TGTGCCAGCAGCGCCACGGGGACAGCAAGACGTTATGGCTACACCTTC. This chain links TRBV7-9 with TRBJ1-2; 7 bases line up with TRBD1. Losses at the gene ends were 5 bases for V and 5 bases for J; bases not matched to a gene: 14. Germline V lookup: CDR1 SEHNR, CDR2 FQNEAQ (reference sequence). CDR3 length equals 16 residues.

The sample holds a few counts of this clone. This chain connects TRBV6-6 to TRBJ1-5, with a tentative D call TRBD1 (5 bases). V dropped 2 bases and J dropped 5 bases, with 13 bases sitting between them. The germline V gene has CDR1 MNHNY and CDR2 SVGAGI (reference sequence). The CDR3 length is 15 residues. CDR3 DNA: TGTGCCAGCAGTTACGAGGCCCAGGGATATCAGCCCCAGCATTTT. Amino acid sequence: CASSYEAQGYQPQHF.

The rearrangement links TRBV19 to TRBJ2-3, with 15 bases matching TRBD2. V was pared by 1 base and J by 10 bases, with 3 bases of the junction left unmatched. The CDR3 has 15 amino acids. Germline V gives CDR1 LNHDA, CDR2 SQIVND (reference sequence). CDR3 region: CASSIGTSGRVSQYF. The CDR3, as DNA: TGTGCCAGTAGTATAGGGACTAGCGGGAGGGTTTCGCAGTATTTT.

The chain links TRBV21-1 to TRBJ2-1; the table's D gene call, TRBD2, was not cross checked with the DNA. TRBV21-1 is deemed a pseudogene. The CDR3 is 18 amino acids. The chain's CDR3 is CASSKTPWASGDYNEQFF. The CDR3 nucleotides are TGTGCCAGCAGCAAAACCCCCTGGGCTAGCGGGGACTACAATGAGCAGTTCTTC.

Only one count was recorded for this clone. The chain uses TRBV7-2 and TRBJ2-3, with 12 positions matching TRBD1. The CDR3 extends over 17 amino acids. In germline, CDR1 is SGHTA, CDR2 FQGNSA. Trimming cost V 5 bases and J 6 bases; bases outside gene matches: 12. The CDR3 spells CASSPKRTGQGADTQYF. For the CDR3, the DNA is TGTGCCAGCAGCCCAAAGAGAACGGGACAGGGGGCGGATACGCAGTATTTT.

The rearrangement uses TRBV5-6 and TRBJ2-7, with D possibly matching TRBD1 (6 bases). The CDR3 runs to 14 residues. V shed 4 bases and J shed 6 bases, with 17 bases lying between them. CDR1 and CDR2 (germline): SGHDT, YYEEEE. The CDR3 protein is CASSVGGKGSEQYF. Here the CDR3 DNA reads TGTGCCAGCAGCGTAGGGGGTAAGGGGTCCGAGCAGTACTTC.

CDR3 region: CSASYNRVSTGELFF. The DNA of the CDR3 is TGCAGTGCTAGTTATAACAGGGTTTCCACCGGGGAGCTGTTTTTT. The chain employs TRBV20-1 and TRBJ2-2, with a possible D match to TRBD1 (6 bases). The CDR3 contains 15 residues. Trimming pared 3 bases from V and 4 bases from J, leaving 15 bases between. The V gene's germline CDR1 is DFQATT and CDR2 SNEGSKA (reference sequence).

The V gene is TRBV6-5, the J gene TRBJ1-4, with a weak D call TRBD1 (5 bases). Trimming cost V 5 bases and J 8 bases, with 15 bases left between them. Germline V gene data show CDR1 as MNHEY and CDR2 as SVGAGI. The CDR3 spans 14 residues. CDR3 residues: CASSPPGLSEKLFF. The CDR3 DNA reads TGTGCCAGCAGTCCACCGGGACTTTCCGAAAAACTGTTTTTT.

A word on this clone: The sample has other DNA sequences that encode this CDR3 too. This sequence joins TRBV18 and TRBJ1-1; D remains ambiguous. In germline, CDR1 is KGHSH, CDR2 LQKENI. Trimming left V 3 bases short and J 0 bases short, with 5 bases between. The CDR3 extends over 13 amino acids. The CDR3 is CASSPNMNTEAFF. CDR3 bases: TGTGCCAGCTCACCGAACATGAACACTGAAGCTTTCTTT.